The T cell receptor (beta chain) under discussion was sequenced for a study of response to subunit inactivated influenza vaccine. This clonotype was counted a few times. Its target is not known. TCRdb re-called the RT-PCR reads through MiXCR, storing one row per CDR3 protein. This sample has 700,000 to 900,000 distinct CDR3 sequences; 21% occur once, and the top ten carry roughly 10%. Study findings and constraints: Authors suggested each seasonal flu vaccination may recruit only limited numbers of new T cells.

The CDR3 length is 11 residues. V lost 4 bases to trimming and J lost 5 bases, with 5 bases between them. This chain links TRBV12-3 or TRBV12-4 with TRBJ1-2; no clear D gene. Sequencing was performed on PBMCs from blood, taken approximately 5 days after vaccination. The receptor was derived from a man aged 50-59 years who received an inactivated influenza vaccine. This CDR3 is CASSYPYGYTF. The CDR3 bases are TGTGCCAGCAGTTATCCATATGGCTACACCTTC.